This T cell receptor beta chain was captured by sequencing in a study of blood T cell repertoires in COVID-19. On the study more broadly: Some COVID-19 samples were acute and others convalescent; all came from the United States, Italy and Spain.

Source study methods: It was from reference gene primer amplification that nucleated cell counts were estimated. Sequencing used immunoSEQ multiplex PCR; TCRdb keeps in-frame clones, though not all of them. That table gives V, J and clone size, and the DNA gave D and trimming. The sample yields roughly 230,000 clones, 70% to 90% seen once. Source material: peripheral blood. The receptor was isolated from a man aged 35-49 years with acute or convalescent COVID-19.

In DNA, the CDR3 is TGTGGCTCCTCAGAGGGAACGAGCACTGAAGCTTTCTTT. Amino acid sequence: CGSSEGTSTEAFF. V and J are TRBV2 and TRBJ1-1; D unclear. Germline-derived CDR1 and CDR2 are SNHLY and FYNNEI. This CDR3 region has 13 residues.